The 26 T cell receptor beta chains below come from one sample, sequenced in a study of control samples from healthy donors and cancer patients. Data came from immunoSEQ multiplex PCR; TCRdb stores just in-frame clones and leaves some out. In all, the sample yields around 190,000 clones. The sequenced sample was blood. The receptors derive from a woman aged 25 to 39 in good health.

CDR3 in amino acids: CSARDDGSGTF. The CDR3 bases are TGCAGTGCTAGAGACGACGGGTCCGGCACCTTC. The rearrangement joins TRBV20-1 to TRBJ1-2, with unresolved D. This CDR3 contains 11 residues. Germline V lookup: CDR1 DFQATT, CDR2 SNEGSKA (reference sequence). The V end was cut by 0 bases, the J end by 13 bases, with 12 bases between.

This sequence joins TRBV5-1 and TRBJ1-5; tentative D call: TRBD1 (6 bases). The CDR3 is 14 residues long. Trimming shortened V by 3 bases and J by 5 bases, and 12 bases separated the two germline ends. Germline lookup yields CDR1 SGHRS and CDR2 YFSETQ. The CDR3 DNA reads TGCGCCAGCAGCTGGGGGGCCGGGGATCAGCCCCAGCATTTT. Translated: CASSWGAGDQPQHF.

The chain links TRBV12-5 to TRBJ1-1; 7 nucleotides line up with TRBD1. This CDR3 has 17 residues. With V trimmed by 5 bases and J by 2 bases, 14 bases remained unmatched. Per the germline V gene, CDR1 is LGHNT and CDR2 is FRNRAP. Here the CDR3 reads CASGHRGRVTINTEAFF. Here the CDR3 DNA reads TGTGCTAGTGGTCATAGGGGGCGCGTGACCATCAACACTGAAGCTTTCTTT.

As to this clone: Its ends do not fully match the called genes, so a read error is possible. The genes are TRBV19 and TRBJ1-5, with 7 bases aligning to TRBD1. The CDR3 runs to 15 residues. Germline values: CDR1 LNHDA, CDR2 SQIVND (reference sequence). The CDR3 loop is CASTHGQDSHQPQHF. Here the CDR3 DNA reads TGTGCCAGTACCCACGGACAGGATAGCCATCAGCCCCAGCATTTT.

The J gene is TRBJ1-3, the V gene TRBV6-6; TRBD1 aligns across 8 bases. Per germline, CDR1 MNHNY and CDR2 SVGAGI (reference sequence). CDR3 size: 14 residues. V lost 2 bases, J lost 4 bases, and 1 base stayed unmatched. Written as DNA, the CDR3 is TGTGCCAGCAGTTACCAGGGGGCGGGAAACACCATATATTTT. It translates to CASSYQGAGNTIYF.

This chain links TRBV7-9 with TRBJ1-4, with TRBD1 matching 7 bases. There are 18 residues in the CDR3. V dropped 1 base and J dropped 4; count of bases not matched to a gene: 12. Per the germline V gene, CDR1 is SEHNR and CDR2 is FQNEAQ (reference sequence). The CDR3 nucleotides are TGTGCCAGCAGCTTAGACCTCCCGAACAGGGGCCGTAATGAAAAACTGTTTTTT. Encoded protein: CASSLDLPNRGRNEKLFF. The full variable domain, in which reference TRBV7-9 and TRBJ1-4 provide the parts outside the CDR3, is DTGVSQNPRHKITKRGQNVTFRCDPISEHNRLYWYRQTLGQGPEFLTYFQNEAQLEKSRLLSDRFSAERPKGSFSTLEIQRTEQGDSAMYLCASSLDLPNRGRNEKLFFGSGTQLSVL.

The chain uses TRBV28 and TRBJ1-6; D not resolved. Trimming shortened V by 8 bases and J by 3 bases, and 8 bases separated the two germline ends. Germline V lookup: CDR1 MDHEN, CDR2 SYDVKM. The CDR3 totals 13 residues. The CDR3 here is CASSDVYNSPLHF. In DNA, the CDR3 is TGTGCCAGCTCCGACGTCTATAATTCACCCCTCCACTTT.

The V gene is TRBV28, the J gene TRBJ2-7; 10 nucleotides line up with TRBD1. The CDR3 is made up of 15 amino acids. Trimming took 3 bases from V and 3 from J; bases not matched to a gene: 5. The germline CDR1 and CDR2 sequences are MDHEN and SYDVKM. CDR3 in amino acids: CASSFRDRGFYEQYF. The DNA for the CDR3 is TGTGCCAGCAGTTTTCGGGACAGGGGCTTCTACGAGCAGTACTTC.

The CDR3 coding sequence is TGCGCCAGCAGCCAAGGGCTAGCGGGGACCTACGAGCAGTACTTC. It is translated as CASSQGLAGTYEQYF. This sequence joins TRBV4-1 and TRBJ2-7, with TRBD2 matching 9 bases. CDR1 and CDR2 (germline): MGHRA, YSYEKL. The CDR3 loop spans 15 amino acids. J lost 2 bases, V lost 1 base, and 3 bases had no gene match.

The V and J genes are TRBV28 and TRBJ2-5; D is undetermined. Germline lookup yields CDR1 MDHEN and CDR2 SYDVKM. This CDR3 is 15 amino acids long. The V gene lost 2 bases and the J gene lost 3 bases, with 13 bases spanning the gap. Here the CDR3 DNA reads TGTGCCAGCAGTTTAGATCCCTATGTTGAAGAGACCCAGTACTTC. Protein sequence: CASSLDPYVEETQYF.

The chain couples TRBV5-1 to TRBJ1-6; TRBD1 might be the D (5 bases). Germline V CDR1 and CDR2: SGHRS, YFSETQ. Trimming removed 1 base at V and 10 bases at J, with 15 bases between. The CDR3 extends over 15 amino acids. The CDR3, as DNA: TGCGCCAGCAGCTTGAACACAGGACCGGGATCACCCCTCCACTTT. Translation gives CASSLNTGPGSPLHF.

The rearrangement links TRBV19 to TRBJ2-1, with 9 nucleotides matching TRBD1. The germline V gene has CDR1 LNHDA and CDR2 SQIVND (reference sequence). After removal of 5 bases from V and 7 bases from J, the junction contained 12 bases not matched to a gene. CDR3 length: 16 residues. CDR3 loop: CASSATGGEPRNEQFF. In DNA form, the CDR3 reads TGTGCCAGTAGTGCCACAGGGGGCGAGCCGAGGAATGAGCAGTTCTTC.

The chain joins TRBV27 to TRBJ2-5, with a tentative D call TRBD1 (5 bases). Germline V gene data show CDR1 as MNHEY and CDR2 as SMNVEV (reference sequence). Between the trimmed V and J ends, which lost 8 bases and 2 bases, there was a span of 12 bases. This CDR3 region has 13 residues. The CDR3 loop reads CASGQNRQETQYF. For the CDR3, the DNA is TGTGCCAGCGGACAAAATAGGCAAGAGACCCAGTACTTC.

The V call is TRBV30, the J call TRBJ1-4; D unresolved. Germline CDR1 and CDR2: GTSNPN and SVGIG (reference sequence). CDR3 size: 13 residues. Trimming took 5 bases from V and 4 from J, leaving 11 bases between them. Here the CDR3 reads CAWALGNNEKLFF. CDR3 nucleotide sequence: TGTGCCTGGGCGCTGGGGAATAATGAAAAACTGTTTTTT.

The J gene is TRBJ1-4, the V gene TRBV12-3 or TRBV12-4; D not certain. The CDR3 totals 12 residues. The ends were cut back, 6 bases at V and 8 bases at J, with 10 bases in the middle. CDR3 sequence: CASSLRREKLFF. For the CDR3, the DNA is TGTGCCAGCAGCTTAAGGAGGGAAAAACTGTTTTTT.

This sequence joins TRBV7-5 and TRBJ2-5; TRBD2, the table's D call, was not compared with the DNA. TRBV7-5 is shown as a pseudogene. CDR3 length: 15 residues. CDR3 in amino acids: CARSSPESSGGTQYF. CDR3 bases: TGTGCCAGAAGCTCGCCTGAGTCCTCTGGAGGGACCCAGTACTTC.

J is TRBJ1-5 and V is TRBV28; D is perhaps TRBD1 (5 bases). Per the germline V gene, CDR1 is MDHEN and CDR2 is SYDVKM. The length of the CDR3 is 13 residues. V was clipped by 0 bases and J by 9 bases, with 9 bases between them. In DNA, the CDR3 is TGTGCCAGCAGTTTATGGGGGACCCGGCCCCAGCATTTT. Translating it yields CASSLWGTRPQHF.

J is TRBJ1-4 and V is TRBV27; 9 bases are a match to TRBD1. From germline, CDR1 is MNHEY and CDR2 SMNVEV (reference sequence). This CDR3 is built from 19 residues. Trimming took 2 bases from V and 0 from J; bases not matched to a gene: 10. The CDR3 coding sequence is TGTGCCAGCAGTTTAAAGTCGGACAGGGGCTACTCAACTAATGAAAAACTGTTTTTT. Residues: CASSLKSDRGYSTNEKLFF. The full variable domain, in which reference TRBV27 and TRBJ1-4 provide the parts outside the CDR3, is EAQVTQNPRYLITVTGKKLTVTCSQNMNHEYMSWYRQDPGLGLRQIYYSMNVEVTDKGDVPEGYKVSRKEKRNFPLILESPSPNQTSLYFCASSLKSDRGYSTNEKLFFGSGTQLSVL.

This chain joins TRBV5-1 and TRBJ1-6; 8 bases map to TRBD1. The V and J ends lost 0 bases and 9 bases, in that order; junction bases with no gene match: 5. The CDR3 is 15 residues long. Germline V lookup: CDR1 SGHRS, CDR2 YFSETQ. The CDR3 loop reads CASSLAPGGLSPLHF. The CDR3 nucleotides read TGCGCCAGCAGCTTGGCCCCAGGGGGCCTTTCACCCCTCCACTTT. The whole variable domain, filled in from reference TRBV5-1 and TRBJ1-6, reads KAGVTQTPRYLIKTRGQQVTLSCSPISGHRSVSWYQQTPGQGLQFLFEYFSETQRNKGNFPGRFSGRQFSNSRSEMNVSTLELGDSALYLCASSLAPGGLSPLHFGNGTRLTVT.

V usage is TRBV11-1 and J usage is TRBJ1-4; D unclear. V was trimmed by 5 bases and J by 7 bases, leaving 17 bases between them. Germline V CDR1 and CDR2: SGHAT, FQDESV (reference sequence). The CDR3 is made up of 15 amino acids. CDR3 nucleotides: TGTGCCAGCAGCCCATACAGTTCGGGAAGTGAAAAACTGTTTTTT. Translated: CASSPYSSGSEKLFF. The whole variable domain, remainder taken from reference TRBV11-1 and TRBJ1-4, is EAEVAQSPRYKITEKSQAVAFWCDPISGHATLYWYRQILGQGPELLVQFQDESVVDDSQLPKDRFSAERLKGVDSTLKIQPAELGDSAMYLCASSPYSSGSEKLFFGSGTQLSVL.

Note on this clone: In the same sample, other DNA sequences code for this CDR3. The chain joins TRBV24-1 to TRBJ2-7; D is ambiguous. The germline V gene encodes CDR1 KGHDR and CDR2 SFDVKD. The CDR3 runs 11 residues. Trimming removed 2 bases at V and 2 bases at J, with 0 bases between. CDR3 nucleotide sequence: TGTGCCACCAGTGATTCCTACGAGCAGTACTTC. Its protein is CATSDSYEQYF.

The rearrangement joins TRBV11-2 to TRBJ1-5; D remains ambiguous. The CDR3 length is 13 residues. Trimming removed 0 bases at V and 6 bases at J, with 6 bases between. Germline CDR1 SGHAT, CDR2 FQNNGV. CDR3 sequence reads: CASSLEGSQPQHF. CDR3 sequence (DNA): TGTGCCAGCAGCTTAGAGGGTTCTCAGCCCCAGCATTTT. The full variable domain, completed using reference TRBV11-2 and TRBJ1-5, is EAGVAQSPRYKIIEKRQSVAFWCNPISGHATLYWYQQILGQGPKLLIQFQNNGVVDDSQLPKDRFSAERLKGVDSTLKIQPAKLEDSAVYLCASSLEGSQPQHFGDGTRLSIL.

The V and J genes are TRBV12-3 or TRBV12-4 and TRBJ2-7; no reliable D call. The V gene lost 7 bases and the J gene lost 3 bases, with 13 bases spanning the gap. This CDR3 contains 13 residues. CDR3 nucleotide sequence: TGTGCCAGCACTCTCCCTTCGGGCTACGAGCAGTACTTC. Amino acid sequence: CASTLPSGYEQYF.

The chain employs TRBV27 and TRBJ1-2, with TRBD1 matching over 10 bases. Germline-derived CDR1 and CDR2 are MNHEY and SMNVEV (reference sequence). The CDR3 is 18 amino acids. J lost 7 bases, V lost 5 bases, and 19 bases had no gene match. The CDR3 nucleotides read TGTGCCAGCAGTCCTATGATTAGTTGGACAGGGGGAAAAAGTGGCTACACCTTC. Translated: CASSPMISWTGGKSGYTF.

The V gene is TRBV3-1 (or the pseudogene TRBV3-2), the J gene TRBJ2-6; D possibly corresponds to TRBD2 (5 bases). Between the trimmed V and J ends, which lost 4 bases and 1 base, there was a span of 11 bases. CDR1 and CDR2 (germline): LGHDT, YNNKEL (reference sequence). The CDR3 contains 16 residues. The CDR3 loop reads CASSPEEGSGANVLTF. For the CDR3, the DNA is TGTGCCAGCAGCCCCGAAGAGGGTTCTGGGGCCAACGTCCTGACTTTC.

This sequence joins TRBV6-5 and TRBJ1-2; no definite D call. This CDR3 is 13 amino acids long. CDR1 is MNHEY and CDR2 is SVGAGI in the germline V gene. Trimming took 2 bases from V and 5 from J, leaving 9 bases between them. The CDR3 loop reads CASSYKGGYGYTF. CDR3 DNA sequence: TGTGCCAGCAGTTACAAGGGCGGTTATGGCTACACCTTC.